This TCR beta chain is from a study of blood T cell repertoires in COVID-19. There are 14 residues in the CDR3. The V end was cut by 1 base, the J end by 1 base, with 4 bases between. The germline CDR1 and CDR2 sequences are LGHNA and YNFKEQ. The method was immunoSEQ multiplex PCR; TCRdb's version includes in-frame clones alone and lacks a portion of them. The sample holds tens of thousands of clones, 80% to 95% seen once. The receptor comes from a man over 45 with active COVID-19. Source material: peripheral blood. The V gene is TRBV4-2, the J gene TRBJ2-2; D is ambiguous. CDR3 nucleotides: TGTGCCAGCAGCCAAGGCAGGAACACCGGGGAGCTGTTTTTT. Protein: CASSQGRNTGELFF.